The sequence of this TCR beta chain was determined in a study of response to subunit inactivated influenza vaccine. The germline gives CDR1 SGHAT, CDR2 FQNNGV. V shed 6 bases and J shed 4 bases, with 8 bases lying between them. This CDR3 is built from 12 residues. TCRdb redid the calling of the RT-PCR reads with MiXCR, one entry per CDR3 protein. The sample shows a few hundred thousand distinct CDR3 sequences, roughly 15% of them seen only once. The receptor comes from a man aged 45-65 years who received an inactivated influenza vaccine. The source material was PBMCs from blood, sampled about 11 days after vaccination. The genes are TRBV11-2 and TRBJ2-3; D is unresolved. This CDR3 reads CASRSSADTQYF. The CDR3 nucleotides are TGTGCCAGCAGATCTAGTGCAGATACGCAGTATTTT.